This T cell receptor beta chain was captured by sequencing in a study of T cell repertoires in aging, cancer and after chemotherapy. Background on the study: Six age groups, ranging from 30 or younger to 70 or older, included the donors. Study-wide results and caveats: The repertoire data cannot show anything about immunological memory following chemotherapy. Healthy donors lost TCR diversity with age mainly through richness, cancer patients through richness and evenness. Rebound thymic output was suggested by rising median generation probability during chemotherapy in each cancer cohort.

The CDR3 consists of 16 residues. The ends lost 4 bases at V and 7 bases at J; junction bases unmatched: 13. The V gene's germline CDR1 is SGHNT and CDR2 YYREEE (reference sequence). On this clonotype itself: What it binds is not known.

The template was genomic DNA from peripheral blood, not RNA. Multiplex touch-down PCR with TRB-A/B primers amplified rearranged V-D-J TRB sequences. From the multiplex PCR reads, TCRdb called clonotypes with MiXCR, one entry per CDR3 protein. The sample includes several thousand distinct CDR3 sequences, about 30% of them seen just once. This receptor was taken from a human donor with a blood cancer. The sample consisted of blood. The V and J genes are TRBV5-4 and TRBJ1-4; TRBD1 agrees at 7 bases. This CDR3 reads CASSGGTGAPGEKLFF. The CDR3 DNA reads as TGTGCCAGCAGCGGAGGAACAGGGGCCCCGGGTGAAAAACTGTTTTTT.